This entry features one TCR beta chain sequence. What it recognizes is unknown. A multiplex PCR was run with 60 Vbeta primers and 13 Jbeta primers. TCRdb's table, derived via immunoSEQ multiplex PCR, lists solely in-frame clones and lacks some. The sample consists of roughly 130,000 clones, 88% of them appearing once. This entry comes from a study of cytomegalovirus exposure and HLA in healthy donors. General observations from the study: Roughly uniform depth of sequencing across donors was assumed in presence/absence analyses.

The source is a woman between 40 and 50 years old in good health and CMV-seronegative. The sequencing sample was made of PBMCs.

The CDR3 region is CASSLTSGRYEQYF. CDR3 in DNA: TGCGCCAGCAGCTTAACTAGCGGCCGCTACGAGCAGTACTTC. The genes are TRBV5-1 and TRBJ2-7; 8 bases line up with TRBD2. Germline values: CDR1 SGHRS, CDR2 YFSETQ. The CDR3 loop spans 14 amino acids. Trimming took 2 bases from V and 3 from J; bases not matched to a gene: 4.